This entry describes one TCR beta chain. Its antigen is not yet known. Base qualities are not provided; no much larger clone lies one nucleotide away. The sample contains more than one DNA sequence encoding this CDR3. The data derive from a study of blood T cell repertoires in COVID-19 (dated by TCRdb to the early 2020s). Describing the broader study: Collaborator samples came from the United States, Italy and Spain and covered acute and convalescent phases of COVID-19. The material from the prospective study consisted of cDNA or gDNA derived from T cells, B-cell-depleted T cells, or PBMCs. Where available, HLA class I and class II types were obtained from metadata supplied by the sample provider rather than from assay-based typing. Nearly every sample came with metadata listing a de-identified subject ID, COVID-19 status, age in years and sex. The repertoires were made available in a free public database intended to serve as a resource for research on the immune response to SARS-CoV-2. The samples were drawn from the first 160 participants of the ongoing ImmuneRACE study and from 950 to 1,500 subjects provided by 6 global collaborators. The dataset comprised deeply sampled blood TCRbeta repertoires from subjects exposed to, actively infected with, or recovered from COVID-19.

Beyond this particular receptor, the publication reports: The quantity of clinical and demographic metadata differed by source and by participant and was supplied without curation.

TCRbeta CDR3 regions were amplified from genomic DNA using the immunoSEQ Assay, a bias-controlled multiplex PCR. In the source study's methods: The number of nucleated cells in each sample was estimated by amplification of reference gene primers within the assay. To quantify the absolute abundance of each unique TCRbeta CDR3 rearrangement, sequence reads were collapsed and filtered. For each sample, productive Simpson clonality was calculated as the square root of Simpson's diversity index over productive rearrangements. Imported from immuneACCESS, the table was reduced by TCRdb to in-frame sequences with V and J called. These copies leave out some clones; in studies compared against another copy, an unresolved V gene accounts for under half, and the cause of the remainder is not known. V, J and clone size derive from that table, while D and trimming were established from the DNA sequence. Counted in this sample were approximately 240,000 clones; approximately 82% of them appeared once. The ten most abundant clones make up more than 4.5% of the sample.

Reading the germline V gene (reference sequence) gives CDR1 SEHNR and CDR2 FQNEAQ. Trimming costs V 2 bases and J 5 bases, and their ends lie 9 bases apart. The CDR3 holds 13 amino acids from the cysteine to the phenylalanine. Kept here is only the CDR3 DNA, which spans 39 bases and is read in frame from base 1. Each collaborating institution followed its own protocols to collect whole blood in K2EDTA tubes. For TCRbeta analysis, collaborator samples were shipped as frozen whole blood, as isolated PBMCs, or as DNA extracted from either sample type. The receptor comes from an elderly woman with active or convalescent COVID-19. In this chain, TRBV7-9 is recombined with TRBJ1-1; there is no confident call for the D gene. The material sequenced was peripheral blood. The nucleotide sequence is given as TGTGCCAGCAGCTTATTCGGAGGAACTGAAGCTTTCTTT. Translated, this is CASSLFGGTEAFF.